Listed below are T cell receptor beta chains from one sample, sequenced in a study of blood T cell repertoires in COVID-19. The method was immunoSEQ multiplex PCR; TCRdb's version includes in-frame clones alone and lacks a portion of them. This table holds over 400,000 clones, just over 85% found once. Sequenced input: peripheral blood. These TCRs come from a woman in her twenties or thirties with active or convalescent COVID-19. CDR3s include the opening cysteine and the closing phenylalanine or tryptophan. A D gene is named only where the DNA matches it firmly. Size is stated for part of the rows, as once, few or many counts, or as a class when the clone is expanded.

clone_size j_call d_call v_call cdr3_nt cdr3_aa
. TRBJ2-3 . TRBV10-3 TGTGCCGTAACCGGGAATTGGGCAGATACGCAGTATTTT CAVTGNWADTQYF
many TRBJ1-5 TRBD1 TRBV6-1 TGTGCCAGCAGTGAAGCCGCCGGCGGACAGGGGAATCAGCCCCAGCATTTT CASSEAAGGQGNQPQHF
. TRBJ2-2 TRBD2 TRBV2 TGTGCCAGCAGTGAACTAGCGGGGAGGTCGAACGGGGAGCTGTTTTTT CASSELAGRSNGELFF
. TRBJ1-2 TRBD1 TRBV6-5 TGTGCCAGCAACTGGGACAGGGCCGGTGGCTACACCTTC CASNWDRAGGYTF
. TRBJ1-6 . TRBV5-5 TGTGCCAGCAGCTTGGGGACCCTACAGGTTTCACCCCTCCACTTT CASSLGTLQVSPLHF
many TRBJ1-4 . TRBV7-9 TGTGCCAGCAGCCACGGGACTCTTCGGGGAGGACCGACTAATGAAAAACTGTTTTTT CASSHGTLRGGPTNEKLFF
. TRBJ1-4 . TRBV5-6 TGTGCCAGCAGCTTGGCAGTGGTTAATGAAAAACTGTTTTTT CASSLAVVNEKLFF
. TRBJ2-7 . TRBV6-1 TGTGCCAGCAGTGATCCCTCTTCCGGCTACGAGCAGTACTTC CASSDPSSGYEQYF
. TRBJ2-2 . TRBV2 TGTGCCAGCAGTGTGGGCGGGGGCACCCTCACCGGGGAGCTGTTTTTT CASSVGGGTLTGELFF
. TRBJ2-6 . TRBV29-1 TGCAGCGTTGGAAATTCTTTACGGAGCTCTGGGGCCAACGTCCTGACTTTC CSVGNSLRSSGANVLTF
. TRBJ2-3 TRBD2 TRBV18 TGTGCCAGCTCACCCCAGGCTAGCGGGACCTCTAGCACAGATACGCAGTATTTT CASSPQASGTSSTDTQYF
few TRBJ1-1 . TRBV19 TGTGCCAGTAGTATAGTCACAGGGCCCACTGAAGCTTTCTTT CASSIVTGPTEAFF
once TRBJ1-1 . TRBV5-1 TGCGCCAGCAAGGGGGAGGGTTCAAGGAACACTGAAGCTTTCTTT CASKGEGSRNTEAFF
few TRBJ1-1 . TRBV5-1 TGCGCCAGCAGCGGACAGTTGAACACTGAAGCTTTCTTT CASSGQLNTEAFF
. TRBJ2-2 . TRBV19 TGTGCCAGTAGTACCTACACCGGGGAGCTGTTTTTT CASSTYTGELFF
. TRBJ1-5 . TRBV15 TGTGCCACCAGCAGAACAGCTCCGGGGAGCAATCAGCCCCAGCATTTT CATSRTAPGSNQPQHF
. TRBJ1-1 . TRBV4-1 TGCGCCAGCAGCCCCCACCTGCGGGGGGACACTGAAGCTTTCTTT CASSPHLRGDTEAFF
. TRBJ1-5 . TRBV19 TGTGCCAGTAGTTGGGCCGGGGGGAATCAGCCCCAGCATTTT CASSWAGGNQPQHF
. TRBJ1-1 . TRBV30 TGTGCCTGGAGTTACACGAACACTGAAGCTTTCTTT CAWSYTNTEAFF
. TRBJ1-6 . TRBV14 TGTGCCAGCAGCCAAGGCCAGTATAATTCACCCCTCCACTTT CASSQGQYNSPLHF
. TRBJ1-2 . TRBV2 TGTGCCAGCAGTGAAGGGCAGGTTAACGGCTACACCTTC CASSEGQVNGYTF
. TRBJ1-1 . TRBV12-3/TRBV12-4 TGTGCCAGCAGTTTGGGGGGGGGCTTGGGCGCTTTCTTT CASSLGGGLGAFF
. TRBJ2-2 TRBD1 TRBV14 TGTGCCAGCAGCCAAGGCCGGACAGGCACCGGGGAGCTGTTTTTT CASSQGRTGTGELFF
few TRBJ1-2 . TRBV5-4 TGTGCCAGCAGCCCGAAGGGAGGGGGTGAGCGGGCGGCAAACTATGGCTACACCTTC CASSPKGGGERAANYGYTF
. TRBJ2-3 . TRBV12-1 TGTGCCAGCAGCTTTGGGACTAGCGGGAGAGGGGGAAATAAAGCAGATACGCAGTATTTT CASSFGTSGRGGNKADTQYF
. TRBJ2-1 TRBD1 TRBV10-2 TGCGCCAGCAGTGAGATGTCAGGGGGCAATGAGCAGTTCTTC CASSEMSGGNEQFF
. TRBJ1-1 TRBD1 TRBV19 TGTGCCAGTAGTACCGACAGGGGGCTGGCTGAAGCTTTCTTT CASSTDRGLAEAFF
. TRBJ2-7 TRBD1 TRBV2 TGTGCCAGCAGCCCCCCGACAGGGGGAAACTACGAGCAGTACTTC CASSPPTGGNYEQYF
. TRBJ2-2 . TRBV28 TGTGCCAGCAGTATCAGGACATCCACCGGGGAGCTGTTTTTT CASSIRTSTGELFF
. TRBJ2-1 TRBD2 TRBV27 TGTGCCAGCATCCAGAGGACTAGCGGGAGGAGTGAGCAGTTCTTC CASIQRTSGRSEQFF